This paragraph reports one TCR beta chain. The ends lost 1 base at V and 8 bases at J; junction bases unmatched: 3. CDR1 LGHDT and CDR2 YNNKEL come from the germline V gene (reference sequence). The CDR3 has 14 residues. This record comes from a study of blood T cell repertoires in COVID-19. Study at large: Spain, Italy and the United States supplied samples that represented acute and convalescent COVID-19.

Generated by immunoSEQ multiplex PCR, the TCRdb table keeps only in-frame clones and is missing some. The sample yields 200,000 to 250,000 clones, under 90% seen once. This chain links TRBV3-1 (or the pseudogene TRBV3-2) with TRBJ1-2; 11 bases line up with TRBD1. What was sequenced was peripheral blood. This TCR was recovered from an elderly woman with COVID-19, enrolled during active disease. The CDR3 region is CASSQGTGGRGYTF. The DNA of the CDR3 is TGTGCCAGCAGCCAAGGGACAGGGGGCAGGGGCTACACCTTC.